One and the same sample provided the 10 T cell receptor beta chains below, sequenced in a study of T cell responses to AZD1222 COVID-19 vaccine. TCRdb keeps only in-frame clones here, not all; method: immunoSEQ multiplex PCR. The sample lists more than 100,000 clones; more than 85% were seen once. The specimen comprised peripheral blood, sampled on day 0 of AZD1222 vaccination. The receptors shown here come from an adult in good health.

The chain links TRBV9 to TRBJ1-1; perhaps TRBD1 as D (5 bases). The CDR3 runs to 14 residues. Trimming stripped 3 bases from V and 4 bases from J, with 13 bases between. The germline V gene encodes CDR1 SGDLS and CDR2 YYNGEE. CDR3 protein: CASSAKGRSTEAFF. DNA for the CDR3: TGTGCCAGCAGCGCAAAGGGACGGTCCACTGAAGCTTTCTTT.

The gene calls are TRBV30 and TRBJ1-4; a possible D gene is TRBD1 (5 bases). Germline CDR1 GTSNPN, CDR2 SVGIG (reference sequence). CDR3 length: 13 residues. Trimming took 5 bases from V and 8 from J, leaving 15 bases between them. As DNA, the CDR3 is TGTGCCTGGGGTGATCGGCGGGGCGAAAAACTGTTTTTT. Protein sequence: CAWGDRRGEKLFF.

The chain links TRBV10-1 to TRBJ1-2; 7 nucleotides line up with TRBD1. This CDR3 is 13 amino acids long. V lost 4 bases and J lost 2; bases outside the gene matches: 1. CDR1 and CDR2 (germline): WNHNN, SYGVQD (reference sequence). The CDR3 nucleotides are TGCGCCAGCAGTGCGGACAGGAACTATGGCTACACCTTC. It is translated as CASSADRNYGYTF.

The chain links TRBV6-5 to TRBJ1-4; no definite D call. The CDR3 is 15 amino acids. The V gene's germline CDR1 is MNHEY and CDR2 SVGAGI. Trimming stripped 7 bases from V and 0 bases from J, with 12 bases between. In nucleotides, the CDR3 is TGTGCCAGCACCTCCAGGTTTGCAACTAATGAAAAACTGTTTTTT. Its protein product is CASTSRFATNEKLFF.

The rearrangement uses TRBV29-1 and TRBJ1-1; D is unclear. CDR1 and CDR2 from the germline V gene are SQVTM and ANQGSEA. The CDR3 has 11 residues. V lost 7 bases and J 8 bases, leaving 14 bases between the germline ends. CDR3 region: CSAHLAVEAFF. CDR3 in DNA: TGCAGCGCCCACTTGGCGGTGGAAGCTTTCTTT. Based on the CDR3 plus reference TRBV29-1 and TRBJ1-1, the full variable domain is SAVISQKPSRDICQRGTSLTIQCQVDSQVTMMFWYRQQPGQSLTLIATANQGSEATYESGFVIDKFPISRPNLTFSTLTVSNMSPEDSSIYLCSAHLAVEAFFGQGTRLTVV.

The chain employs TRBV6-5 and TRBJ1-2, with no clear D. CDR3 length: 13 amino acids. CDR1 and CDR2 from the germline V gene are MNHEY and SVGAGI. Trimming removed 6 bases at V and 6 bases at J, with 14 bases between. As DNA, the CDR3 is TGTGCCAGCAGCAAACGGGTAGCGGATGGCTACACCTTC. This translates into CASSKRVADGYTF.

The rearrangement joins TRBV6-1 to TRBJ1-1, with D perhaps TRBD1 (6 bases). The V end was cut by 3 bases, the J end by 5 bases, with 13 bases between. The CDR3 is 14 amino acids. Germline V gene data show CDR1 as MNHNS and CDR2 as SASEGT. CDR3 nucleotide sequence: TGTGCCAGCAGTGACCCCAACAGGGAAACTGAAGCTTTCTTT. It is translated as CASSDPNRETEAFF.

The chain employs TRBV3-1 (or the pseudogene TRBV3-2) and TRBJ2-7; D not resolved. V lost 0 bases to trimming and J lost 9 bases, with 9 bases between them. This CDR3 has 12 residues. Per germline, CDR1 LGHDT and CDR2 YNNKEL (reference sequence). The CDR3 bases are TGTGCCAGCAGCCAAGACGGACCATGGCAGTACTTC. Amino acids: CASSQDGPWQYF.

The chain carries TRBV5-5 and TRBJ2-1; perhaps TRBD2 as D (6 bases). V gave up 1 base and J gave up 7 bases, with 12 bases separating them. In germline, CDR1 is SGHKS, CDR2 YYEKEE (reference sequence). The CDR3 has 14 amino acids. The CDR3 DNA reads as TGTGCCAGCAGCTTGTACGGGAGCCAGAATGAGCAGTTCTTC. Protein: CASSLYGSQNEQFF.

This clone was seen a single time. The V gene is TRBV5-8, the J gene TRBJ1-5; possibly TRBD1 for D (6 bases). The CDR3 is 16 residues long. CDR1 SGHTS and CDR2 YDEGEE come from the germline V gene. The V gene lost 0 bases and the J gene lost 11 bases, with 21 bases spanning the gap. CDR3 protein: CASSLESGGGRGTQHF. The CDR3 DNA sequence: TGTGCCAGCAGCTTGGAGTCTGGGGGCGGGAGAGGAACCCAGCATTTT.